Here is one T cell receptor (beta chain) with its context. Its antigen remains unknown. Germline V CDR1 and CDR2: MNHEY, SVGAGI. The V end lost 0 bases, the J end lost 2 bases, and 14 bases lay between the germline ends. This CDR3 is 17 amino acids long. This specimen belongs to a study of blood T cells in healthy people across ages. Regarding the study as a whole: Unsorted PBMC input precluded a conclusive naive versus antigen-experienced comparison. Total diversity from one million sequenced T cells was likely underestimated.

Isolated per sample were at least 7 million PBMCs. Using a J-beta primer mix together with a sample-barcoded 5' primer, a second PCR was run for roughly 7 to 11 cycles. TCRdb re-called the 5' RACE reads with MiXCR, one entry per CDR3 protein. The profile shows about 970,000 distinct CDR3 sequences, around 54% of them singletons. The sequenced sample was blood. The receptor's source is a woman aged 60-75 years in good health. The chain is built from TRBV6-5 and TRBJ2-1, with D unclear. Here the CDR3 reads CASSYSPFKETYNEQFF. DNA for the CDR3: TGTGCCAGCAGTTACTCCCCTTTTAAGGAAACCTACAATGAGCAGTTCTTC.